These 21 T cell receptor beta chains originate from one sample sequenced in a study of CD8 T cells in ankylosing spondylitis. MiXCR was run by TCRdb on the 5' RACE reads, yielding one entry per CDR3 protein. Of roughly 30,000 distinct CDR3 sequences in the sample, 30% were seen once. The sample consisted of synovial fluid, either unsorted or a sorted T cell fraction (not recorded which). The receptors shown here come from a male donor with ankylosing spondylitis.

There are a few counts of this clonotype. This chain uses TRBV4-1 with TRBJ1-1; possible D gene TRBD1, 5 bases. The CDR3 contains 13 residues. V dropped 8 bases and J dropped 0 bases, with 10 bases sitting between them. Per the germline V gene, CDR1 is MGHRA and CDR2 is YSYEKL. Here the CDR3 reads CASGTRVNTEAFF. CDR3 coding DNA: TGCGCCAGCGGGACCAGGGTGAACACTGAAGCTTTCTTT.

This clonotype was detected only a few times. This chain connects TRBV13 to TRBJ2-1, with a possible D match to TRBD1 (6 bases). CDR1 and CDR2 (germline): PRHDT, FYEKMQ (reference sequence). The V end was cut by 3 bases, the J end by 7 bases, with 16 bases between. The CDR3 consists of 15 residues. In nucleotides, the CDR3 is TGTGCCAGCAGCTTTCCCCGGGACCAGGGGAATGAGCAGTTCTTC. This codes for CASSFPRDQGNEQFF.

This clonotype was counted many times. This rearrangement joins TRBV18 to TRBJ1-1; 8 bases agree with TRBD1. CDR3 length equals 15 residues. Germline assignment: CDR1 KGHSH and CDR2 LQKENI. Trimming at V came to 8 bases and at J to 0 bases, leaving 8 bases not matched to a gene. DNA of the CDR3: TGTGCCAGCAACCCGACAGGGGCCATGAACACTGAAGCTTTCTTT. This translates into CASNPTGAMNTEAFF.

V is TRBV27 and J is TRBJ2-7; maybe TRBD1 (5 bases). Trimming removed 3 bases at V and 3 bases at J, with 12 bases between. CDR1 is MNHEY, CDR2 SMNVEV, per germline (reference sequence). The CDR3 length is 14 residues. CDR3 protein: CASSFTGFGYEQYF. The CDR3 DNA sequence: TGTGCCAGCAGTTTTACAGGATTTGGCTACGAGCAGTACTTC.

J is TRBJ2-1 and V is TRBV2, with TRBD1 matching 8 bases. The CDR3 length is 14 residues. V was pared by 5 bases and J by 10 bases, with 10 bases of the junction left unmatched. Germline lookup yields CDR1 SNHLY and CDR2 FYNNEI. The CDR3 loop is CASSPGQVAPEQFF. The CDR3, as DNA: TGTGCCAGCAGTCCGGGACAGGTGGCCCCGGAGCAGTTCTTC.

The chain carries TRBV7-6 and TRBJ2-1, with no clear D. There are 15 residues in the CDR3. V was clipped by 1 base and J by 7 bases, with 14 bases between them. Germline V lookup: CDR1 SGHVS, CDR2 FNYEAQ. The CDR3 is CASSLGHRMGNEQFF. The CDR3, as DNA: TGTGCCAGCAGCTTAGGACATCGAATGGGGAATGAGCAGTTCTTC.

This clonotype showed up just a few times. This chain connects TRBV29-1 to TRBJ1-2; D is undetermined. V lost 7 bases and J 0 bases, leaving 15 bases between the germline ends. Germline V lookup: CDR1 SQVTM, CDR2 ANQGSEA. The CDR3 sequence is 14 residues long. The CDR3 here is CSANPDGTNYGYTF. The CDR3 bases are TGCAGCGCAAATCCGGACGGAACTAACTATGGCTACACCTTC.

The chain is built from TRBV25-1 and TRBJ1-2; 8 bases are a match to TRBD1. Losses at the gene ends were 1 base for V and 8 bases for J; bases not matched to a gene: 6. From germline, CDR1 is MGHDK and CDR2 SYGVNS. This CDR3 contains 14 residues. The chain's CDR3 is CASSESQRDRGYTF. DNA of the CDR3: TGTGCCAGCAGTGAATCCCAGAGGGACAGGGGCTACACCTTC.

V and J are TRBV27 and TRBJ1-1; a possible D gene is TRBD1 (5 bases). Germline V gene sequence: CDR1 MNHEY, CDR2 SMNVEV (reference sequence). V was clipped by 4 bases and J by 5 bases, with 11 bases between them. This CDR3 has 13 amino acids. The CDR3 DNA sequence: TGTGCCAGCAGTTATGGGGGAATGACTGAAGCTTTCTTT. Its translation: CASSYGGMTEAFF.

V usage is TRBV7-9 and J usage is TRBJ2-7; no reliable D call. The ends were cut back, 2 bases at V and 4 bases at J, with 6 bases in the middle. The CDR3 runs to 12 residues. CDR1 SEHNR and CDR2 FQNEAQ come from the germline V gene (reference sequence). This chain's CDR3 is CASSLMAYEQYF. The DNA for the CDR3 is TGTGCCAGCAGCTTAATGGCGTACGAGCAGTACTTC.

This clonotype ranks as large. In nucleotides, the CDR3 is TGTGCCAGCAGTGACGCGGCTAGCCTAGGGAATGAGCAGTTCTTC. It translates to CASSDAASLGNEQFF. The chain carries TRBV2 and TRBJ2-1, with D tentatively TRBD2 (5 bases). CDR3 length: 15 residues. Germline loops: CDR1 SNHLY, CDR2 FYNNEI. Trimming removed 3 bases at V and 7 bases at J, with 16 bases between.

The CDR3 region is CASRPSGVSTDTQYF. The CDR3 DNA sequence: TGTGCCAGCAGGCCCTCGGGGGTAAGCACAGATACGCAGTATTTT. V gene TRBV12-3 or TRBV12-4 combines with J gene TRBJ2-3, with D possibly being TRBD2 (6 bases). Trimming took off 6 bases at V and 0 bases at J, with 13 bases between the two ends. The CDR3 has 15 residues.

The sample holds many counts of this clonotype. CDR3 nucleotide sequence: TGTGCCAGCTCACCACCGATGCGGCTGCCGGTAGATACGCAGTATTTT. Protein: CASSPPMRLPVDTQYF. The rearrangement links TRBV18 to TRBJ2-3; D gene uncertain. The germline V and J ends were trimmed by 0 bases and 5 bases, with 15 bases remaining between them. The CDR3 spans 16 residues. Germline loops: CDR1 KGHSH, CDR2 LQKENI.

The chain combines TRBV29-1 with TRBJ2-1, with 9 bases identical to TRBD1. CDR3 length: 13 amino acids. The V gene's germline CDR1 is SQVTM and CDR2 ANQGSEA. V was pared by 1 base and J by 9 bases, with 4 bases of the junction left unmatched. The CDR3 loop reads CSVEGDREAEQFF. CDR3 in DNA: TGCAGCGTTGAAGGGGACAGGGAGGCTGAGCAGTTCTTC.

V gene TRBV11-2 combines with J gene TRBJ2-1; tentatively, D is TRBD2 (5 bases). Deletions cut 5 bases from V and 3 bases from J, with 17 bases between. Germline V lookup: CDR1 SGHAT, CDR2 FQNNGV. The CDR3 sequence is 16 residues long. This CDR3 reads CASSPPQRRYYNEQFF. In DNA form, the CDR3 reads TGTGCCAGCAGCCCACCACAGCGGAGATACTACAATGAGCAGTTCTTC.

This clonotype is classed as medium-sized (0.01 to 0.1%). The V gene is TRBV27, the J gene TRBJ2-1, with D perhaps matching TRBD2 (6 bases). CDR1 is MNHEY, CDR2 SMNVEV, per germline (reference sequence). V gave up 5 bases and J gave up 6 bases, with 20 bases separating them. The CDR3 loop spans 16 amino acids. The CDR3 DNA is TGTGCCAGCAGTCCCACCGGGGGAATGCGCGTCAATGAGCAGTTCTTC. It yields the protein CASSPTGGMRVNEQFF.

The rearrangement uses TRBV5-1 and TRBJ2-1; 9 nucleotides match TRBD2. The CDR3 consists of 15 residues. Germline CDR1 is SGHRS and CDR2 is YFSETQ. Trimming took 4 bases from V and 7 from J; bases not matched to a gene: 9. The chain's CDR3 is CASSLTSGGGNEQFF. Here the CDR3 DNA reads TGCGCCAGCAGCCTGACTAGCGGCGGGGGGAATGAGCAGTTCTTC.

CDR3 residues: CASRKGSGTSSYNEQFF. The CDR3 coding sequence is TGTGCCAGCAGGAAAGGTAGCGGAACTAGCTCCTACAATGAGCAGTTCTTC. The V call is TRBV7-9, the J call TRBJ2-1; D may be TRBD2 (6 bases). The V end lost 6 bases, the J end lost 0 bases, and 18 bases lay between the germline ends. Germline CDR1 reads SEHNR; CDR2 reads FQNEAQ (reference sequence). The CDR3 consists of 17 residues.

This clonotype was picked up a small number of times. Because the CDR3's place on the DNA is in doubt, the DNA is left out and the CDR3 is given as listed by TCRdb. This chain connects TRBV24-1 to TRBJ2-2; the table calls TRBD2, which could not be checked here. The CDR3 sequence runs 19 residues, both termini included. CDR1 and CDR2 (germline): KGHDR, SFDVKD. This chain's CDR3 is CATSAPGLAGANTGELFFF.

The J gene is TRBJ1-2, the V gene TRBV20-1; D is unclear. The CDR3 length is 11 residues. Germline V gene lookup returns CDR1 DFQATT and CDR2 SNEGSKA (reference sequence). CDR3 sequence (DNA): TGCAGCCTTCGGCCAGATTATGGCTACACCTTC. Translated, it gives CSLRPDYGYTF.

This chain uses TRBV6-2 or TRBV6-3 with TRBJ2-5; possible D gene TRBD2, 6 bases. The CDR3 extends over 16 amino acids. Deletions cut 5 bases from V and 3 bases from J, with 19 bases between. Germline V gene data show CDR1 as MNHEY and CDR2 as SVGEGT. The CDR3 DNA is TGTGCCAGCAGTCCCCGCTCTGGGGGGAAGGAAGAGACCCAGTACTTC. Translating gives CASSPRSGGKEETQYF.